This T cell receptor (beta chain) was obtained from a study of blood T cell repertoires in COVID-19. Study overall: Samples representing acute and convalescent COVID-19 were sourced from the United States, Italy and Spain. PBMCs, B-cell-depleted T cells, or T cells were the source of the cDNA or gDNA that made up the material.

The CDR3 has 13 residues. With V trimmed by 0 bases and J by 5 bases, 1 base remained unmatched. The germline V gene has CDR1 GTSNPN and CDR2 SVGIG (reference sequence). Authors' methods: Reference gene primer amplification in the assay estimated nucleated cell counts. This table comes from immunoSEQ multiplex PCR, and its TCRdb copy is limited to in-frame clones, with some not included. V and J calls and clone size come straight from that table; D and trimming were deduced from the DNA. The profile shows some 250,000 clones, about 80% of them singletons. V usage is TRBV30 and J usage is TRBJ2-1; 7 bases align to TRBD2. Material for sequencing was peripheral blood. This receptor was taken from a man aged 45 to 65 with active or convalescent COVID-19. The chain's CDR3 is CAWSVGGDNEQFF. The CDR3 bases are TGTGCCTGGAGTGTTGGGGGGGACAATGAGCAGTTCTTC.